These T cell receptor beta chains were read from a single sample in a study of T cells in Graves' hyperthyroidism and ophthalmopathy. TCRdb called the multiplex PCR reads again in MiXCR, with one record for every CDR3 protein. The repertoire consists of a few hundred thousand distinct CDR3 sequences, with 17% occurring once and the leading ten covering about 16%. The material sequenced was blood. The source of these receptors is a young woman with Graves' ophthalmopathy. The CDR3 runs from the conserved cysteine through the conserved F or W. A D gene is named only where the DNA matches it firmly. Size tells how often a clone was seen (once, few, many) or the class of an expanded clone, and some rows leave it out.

cdr3_nt: TGTGCCAGCAGCTCGGGGGGTCCGGGACAGGCAGGAGAAAAACTGTTTTTT
cdr3_aa: CASSSGGPGQAGEKLFF
clone_size: many
d_call: TRBD1
v_call: TRBV7-8
j_call: TRBJ1-4

cdr3_nt: TGTGCCACCAGCAGAGATGCGGTCGGGAACACTGAAGCTTTCTTT
cdr3_aa: CATSRDAVGNTEAFF
clone_size: few
d_call: NA
v_call: TRBV15
j_call: TRBJ1-1

cdr3_nt: TGCAGTGCTAATCCACTCTCCAACCAAGAGACCCAGTACTTC
cdr3_aa: CSANPLSNQETQYF
clone_size: many
d_call: NA
v_call: TRBV20-1
j_call: TRBJ2-5

cdr3_nt: TGCGCCAGCAATTCCGGGACTACCACAGATACGCAGTATTTT
cdr3_aa: CASNSGTTTDTQYF
clone_size: NA
d_call: TRBD2
v_call: TRBV6-2/TRBV6-3
j_call: TRBJ2-3

cdr3_nt: TGCAGCGTCGAGGCCAGACTCTCTGGAAACACCATATATTTT
cdr3_aa: CSVEARLSGNTIYF
clone_size: few
d_call: NA
v_call: TRBV29-1
j_call: TRBJ1-3

cdr3_nt: TGTGCCAGCAGCTTATGGCGGGGGGGCTTAGGAGAGCAGTACTTC
cdr3_aa: CASSLWRGGLGEQYF
clone_size: NA
d_call: TRBD2
v_call: TRBV13
j_call: TRBJ2-7

cdr3_nt: TGTGCCAGCACTTCGGCCGACCGACAGGAGCGCTACAATGAGCAGCTCTTC
cdr3_aa: CASTSADRQERYNEQLF
clone_size: NA
d_call: NA
v_call: TRBV7-9
j_call: TRBJ2-1

cdr3_nt: TGCAGTGCTAGAGCGGGACAGGTCAATCAGCCCCAGCATTTT
cdr3_aa: CSARAGQVNQPQHF
clone_size: NA
d_call: TRBD1
v_call: TRBV20-1
j_call: TRBJ1-5

cdr3_nt: TGTGCCAGCAGTAGAATGCGGGGTGGAAACACCATATATTTT
cdr3_aa: CASSRMRGGNTIYF
clone_size: few
d_call: NA
v_call: TRBV6-1
j_call: TRBJ1-3

cdr3_nt: TGCAGTGCTAGCGATCGGGGACTAGCGGCCGAGGGGGAGCAGTTCTTC
cdr3_aa: CSASDRGLAAEGEQFF
clone_size: NA
d_call: TRBD2
v_call: TRBV20-1
j_call: TRBJ2-1

cdr3_nt: TGTGCCAGCAGTCCCACAGGGGGAGTTGGCTACACCTTC
cdr3_aa: CASSPTGGVGYTF
clone_size: many
d_call: TRBD1
v_call: TRBV28
j_call: TRBJ1-2

cdr3_nt: TGTGCCAGCAGCTTAGAGATCGGGGCTTTCTTT
cdr3_aa: CASSLEIGAFF
clone_size: NA
d_call: NA
v_call: TRBV12-3/TRBV12-4
j_call: TRBJ1-1

cdr3_nt: TGTGCCAGCAGCTCCGGGAGTACCTCCTACAATGAGCAGTTCTTC
cdr3_aa: CASSSGSTSYNEQFF
clone_size: many
d_call: NA
v_call: TRBV11-2
j_call: TRBJ2-1

cdr3_nt: TGTGCCAGTAGTGCCGGCGGGACAGCACAGAACACTGAAGCTTTCTTT
cdr3_aa: CASSAGGTAQNTEAFF
clone_size: few
d_call: TRBD1
v_call: TRBV19
j_call: TRBJ1-1

cdr3_nt: TGTGCCAGCAGTGCCGAAGGGGTATATGCGGACACTGAAGCTTTCTTT
cdr3_aa: CASSAEGVYADTEAFF
clone_size: many
d_call: NA
v_call: TRBV6-1
j_call: TRBJ1-1

cdr3_nt: TGCAGCGTTGAAGCCCCCCAGGGTATGTCTGGAAACACCATATATTTT
cdr3_aa: CSVEAPQGMSGNTIYF
clone_size: NA
d_call: NA
v_call: TRBV29-1
j_call: TRBJ1-3

cdr3_nt: TGTGCCAGCAGTGAACTGTCACAGGATGGCTATGGCTACACCTTC
cdr3_aa: CASSELSQDGYGYTF
clone_size: many
d_call: NA
v_call: TRBV6-1
j_call: TRBJ1-2

cdr3_nt: TGTGCCAGCAGCCAAGTATGGCAGCCCCAGCATTTT
cdr3_aa: CASSQVWQPQHF
clone_size: few
d_call: NA
v_call: TRBV28
j_call: TRBJ1-5

cdr3_nt: TGTGCCAGCAGCCTCACCGGACAGGGCCCCCTCTACGAGCAGTACTTC
cdr3_aa: CASSLTGQGPLYEQYF
clone_size: many
d_call: TRBD1
v_call: TRBV7-3
j_call: TRBJ2-7

cdr3_nt: TGTGCCAGCAGCTTATACGGGACAGGGGTTTCACCCCTCCACTTT
cdr3_aa: CASSLYGTGVSPLHF
clone_size: NA
d_call: TRBD1
v_call: TRBV7-2
j_call: TRBJ1-6

cdr3_nt: TGTGCCAGCAGCCGAATGACGCAAAGGTCGAATGAAAAACTGTTTTTT
cdr3_aa: CASSRMTQRSNEKLFF
clone_size: NA
d_call: NA
v_call: TRBV7-9
j_call: TRBJ1-4

cdr3_nt: TGTGCCAGCAGCTACCGCTCCGGGACAGGCACCTACGAGCAGTACTTC
cdr3_aa: CASSYRSGTGTYEQYF
clone_size: many
d_call: TRBD1
v_call: TRBV6-1
j_call: TRBJ2-7

cdr3_nt: TGTGCCAGCCTGAACAGTGGACGAACCGGGGAGCTGTTTTTT
cdr3_aa: CASLNSGRTGELFF
clone_size: many
d_call: NA
v_call: TRBV28
j_call: TRBJ2-2

cdr3_nt: TGTGCCGTCCCGAGAACAGGGGGTAACAGTAACTATGGCTACACCTTC
cdr3_aa: CAVPRTGGNSNYGYTF
clone_size: NA
d_call: TRBD1
v_call: TRBV10-3
j_call: TRBJ1-2

cdr3_nt: TGCAGTGCTAGAGATGACAGAGCCTCCTACGAGCAGTACTTC
cdr3_aa: CSARDDRASYEQYF
clone_size: NA
d_call: NA
v_call: TRBV20-1
j_call: TRBJ2-7

cdr3_nt: TGTGCCAGCAGCTTCGATCTAGCGGACTACGAGCAGTACTTC
cdr3_aa: CASSFDLADYEQYF
clone_size: many
d_call: TRBD2
v_call: TRBV11-2
j_call: TRBJ2-7

cdr3_nt: TGTGCCAGCAGTTGGGGGAGCGGGGCGGAGACCCAGTACTTC
cdr3_aa: CASSWGSGAETQYF
clone_size: NA
d_call: TRBD2
v_call: TRBV5-4
j_call: TRBJ2-5

cdr3_nt: TGTGCCAGCTCACCGGGACAGGGTGGGCGGTCACCCCTCCACTTT
cdr3_aa: CASSPGQGGRSPLHF
clone_size: NA
d_call: TRBD1
v_call: TRBV18
j_call: TRBJ1-6

cdr3_nt: TGTGCCAGCTCACCCATAAGCTCTGGGGCCAACGTCCTGACTTTC
cdr3_aa: CASSPISSGANVLTF
clone_size: many
d_call: NA
v_call: TRBV18
j_call: TRBJ2-6

cdr3_nt: TGTGCCACCAGCAGAGCAGAGGACTCCTACGAGCAGTACTTC
cdr3_aa: CATSRAEDSYEQYF
clone_size: few
d_call: NA
v_call: TRBV15
j_call: TRBJ2-7

cdr3_nt: TGTGCCAGCAGCCCGGACAGGGGGGTTCAAGAGACCCAGTACTTC
cdr3_aa: CASSPDRGVQETQYF
clone_size: few
d_call: TRBD1
v_call: TRBV5-6
j_call: TRBJ2-5

cdr3_nt: TGTGCCAGCAGTCCCCGGGAGGCCTCTGGAAACACCATATATTTT
cdr3_aa: CASSPREASGNTIYF
clone_size: many
d_call: NA
v_call: TRBV6-1
j_call: TRBJ1-3

cdr3_nt: TGCAGCGTCGACACGGGCAGGGGGACAGGGAGGGGAGAGACCCAGTACTTC
cdr3_aa: CSVDTGRGTGRGETQYF
clone_size: many
d_call: TRBD1
v_call: TRBV29-1
j_call: TRBJ2-5